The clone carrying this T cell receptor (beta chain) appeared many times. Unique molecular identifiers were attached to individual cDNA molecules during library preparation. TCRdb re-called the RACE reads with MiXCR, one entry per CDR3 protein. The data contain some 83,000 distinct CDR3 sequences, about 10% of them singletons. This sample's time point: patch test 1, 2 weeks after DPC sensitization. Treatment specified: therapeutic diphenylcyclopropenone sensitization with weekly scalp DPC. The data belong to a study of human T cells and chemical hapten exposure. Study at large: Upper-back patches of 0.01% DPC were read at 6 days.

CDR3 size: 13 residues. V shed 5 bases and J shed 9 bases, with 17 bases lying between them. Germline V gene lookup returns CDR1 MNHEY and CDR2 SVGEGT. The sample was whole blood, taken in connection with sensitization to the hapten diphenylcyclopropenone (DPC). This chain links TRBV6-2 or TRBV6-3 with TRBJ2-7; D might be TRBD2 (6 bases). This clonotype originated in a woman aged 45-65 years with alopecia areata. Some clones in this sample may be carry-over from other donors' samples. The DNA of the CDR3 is TGTGCCAGCAGTACCGAATTGGGGGAGGCGCAGTACTTC. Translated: CASSTELGEAQYF.